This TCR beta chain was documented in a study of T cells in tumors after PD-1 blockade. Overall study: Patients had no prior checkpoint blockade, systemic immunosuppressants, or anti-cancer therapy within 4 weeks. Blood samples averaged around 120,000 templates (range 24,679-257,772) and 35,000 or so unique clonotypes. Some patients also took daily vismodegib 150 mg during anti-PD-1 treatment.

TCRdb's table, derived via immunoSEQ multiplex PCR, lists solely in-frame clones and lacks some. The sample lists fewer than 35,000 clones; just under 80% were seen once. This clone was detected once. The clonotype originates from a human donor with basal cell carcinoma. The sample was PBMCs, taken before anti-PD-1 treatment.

CDR3 sequence reads: CASSVSGQGTYEQYF. The CDR3 nucleotides are TGTGCCAGCAGCGTTAGTGGACAGGGCACCTACGAGCAGTACTTC. This sequence joins TRBV5-4 and TRBJ2-7; 8 bases are a match to TRBD1. The CDR3 spans 15 residues. J was trimmed by 2 bases and V by 4 bases; bases with no gene match: 8. CDR1 SGHNT and CDR2 YYREEE come from the germline V gene (reference sequence).